The rows below give T cell receptor beta chains drawn from one sample of a study of blood T cell repertoires in COVID-19. Method: immunoSEQ multiplex PCR; TCRdb's copy keeps in-frame clones and lacks some. The profile shows about 190,000 clones, 70% to 90% of them singletons. Source material: peripheral blood. Receptor source: a man aged 60 to 69 with active or convalescent COVID-19. CDR3s include the opening cysteine and the closing phenylalanine or tryptophan. Fields, in order: CDR3 DNA, CDR3 protein, J gene, CDR3 length, D gene, V gene, clone size. The D gene is left open where the match is weak. Some rows have no size entry. The others give once, few or many, or a class for an expanded clone.

TGTGCCAGCAGCTGGCAGGGGGCAACGTACAATGAGCAGTTCTTC | CASSWQGATYNEQFF | TRBJ2-1 | 15 | TRBD1 | TRBV5-5 | once
TGTGCCAGTAGTATAAATTCGGGGGGGCTAACAGATACGCAGTATTTT | CASSINSGGLTDTQYF | TRBJ2-3 | 16 | TRBD2 | TRBV19 | -
TGTGCCAGCAGTCCTCCTAGCGGGGGGGCCGCCGGGGAGCTGTTTTTT | CASSPPSGGAAGELFF | TRBJ2-2 | 16 | TRBD2 | TRBV6-6 | -
TGTGCCAGCAGTTCCGCCTCTACTAGCACAGATACGCAGTATTTT | CASSSASTSTDTQYF | TRBJ2-3 | 15 | - | TRBV6-5 | few
TGTGCCAGCAGTGATCTCGAGGGGCGGGGGGACCACGAGCAGTACTTC | CASSDLEGRGDHEQYF | TRBJ2-7 | 16 | TRBD2 | TRBV25-1 | many
TGCGCCAGCAGCCCCCGACAGGGGAGCACAGATACGCAGTATTTT | CASSPRQGSTDTQYF | TRBJ2-3 | 15 | TRBD1 | TRBV4-1 | -
TGTGCCAGCAGCCAAGGGGCAACCGCCTACACCTTC | CASSQGATAYTF | TRBJ1-2 | 12 | - | TRBV3-1/TRBV3-2 | -
TGTGCCAGCAGCCTTCGCGGGGGACCTCAAGAGACCCAGTACTTC | CASSLRGGPQETQYF | TRBJ2-5 | 15 | TRBD2 | TRBV7-3 | -
TGCGCCAGCAGCTTCCCATCCGGGGAGCTGTTTTTT | CASSFPSGELFF | TRBJ2-2 | 12 | - | TRBV5-1 | -
TGCGCCAGCAGCCAAAGGGACAGCATGAACACTGAAGCTTTCTTT | CASSQRDSMNTEAFF | TRBJ1-1 | 15 | TRBD1 | TRBV5-1 | -